This T cell receptor beta chain emerged from a study of blood T cell repertoires in COVID-19. Study in general: From the United States, Italy and Spain came samples of acute and convalescent COVID-19. T cells, B-cell-depleted T cells, or PBMCs supplied cDNA or gDNA.

Trimming removed 1 base at V and 7 bases at J, with 8 bases between. Germline CDR1 MDHEN, CDR2 SYDVKM. The CDR3 is 14 amino acids. Profiled with immunoSEQ multiplex PCR; TCRdb holds only in-frame clones, not every one. Seen here are roughly 210,000 clones, about nine tenths observed once, and the top ten hold 7% to 9%. Those who participated ranged in age from roughly 18 to 100 years and resided in 20 to 30 US areas. The TCR originated in a man aged 25 to 45 in a cohort exposed to, infected with or recovered from COVID-19 (not recorded which). This chain connects TRBV28 to TRBJ1-6; no firm D call. The source material was PBMCs or T cells enriched from blood (not recorded which). CDR3 sequence (DNA): TGTGCCAGCAGTTTATCTACAGACAATTCACCCCTCCACTTT. It codes for CASSLSTDNSPLHF.